These 30 T cell receptor beta chains were sequenced from one sample in a study of T cell repertoires in cytomegalovirus infection. TCRdb re-derived calls from the reads in MiXCR, one entry per CDR3 protein. The sample contains about 60,000 distinct CDR3 sequences, around 34% of which appear only once. No antigen has been identified for these receptors. The sequenced sample was PBMCs, sequenced either directly or after in vitro stimulation (not recorded which). These receptor sequences come from a human donor in good health (CMV status not recorded). Some clones in this sample may be carry-over from other donors' samples.

The table lists this clonotype with a few counts. CDR3 protein: CASSIGSSVCRETEAFF. The DNA of the CDR3 is TGTGCCAGTAGTATCGGTTCGTCGGTCTGCCGCGAAACTGAAGCTTTCTTT. The chain joins TRBV19 to TRBJ1-1; D is ambiguous. V was clipped by 3 bases and J by 5 bases, with 22 bases between them. Germline V gene data show CDR1 as LNHDA and CDR2 as SQIVND (reference sequence). This CDR3 comprises 17 residues.

This clonotype has only one observation. The CDR3 DNA is TGCGCCAGCAGCCCTAATAGGGGGGCCGGTAATGAAAAACTGTTTTTT. It yields the protein CASSPNRGAGNEKLFF. The chain carries TRBV4-3 and TRBJ1-4; D perhaps matches TRBD1 (6 bases). The CDR3 is 16 residues long. Germline assignment: CDR1 LGHNA and CDR2 YSLEER. V gave up 4 bases and J gave up 4 bases, with 16 bases separating them.

The gene calls are TRBV7-6 and TRBJ1-4; unclear D gene. The V end lost 8 bases, the J end lost 4 bases, and 5 bases lay between the germline ends. Germline V gene data show CDR1 as SGHVS and CDR2 as FNYEAQ. The CDR3 consists of 11 residues. The CDR3 DNA sequence: TGTGCCAGCCGAGATAATGAAAAACTGTTTTTT. Protein: CASRDNEKLFF.

The V call is TRBV4-3, the J call TRBJ1-1, with D unclear. CDR3 length: 14 residues. The germline V and J ends were trimmed by 0 bases and 3 bases, with 8 bases remaining between them. Per germline, CDR1 LGHNA and CDR2 YSLEER. CDR3 loop: CASSQELEDTEAFF. As DNA, the CDR3 is TGCGCCAGCAGCCAAGAATTGGAGGACACTGAAGCTTTCTTT.

The chain is built from TRBV4-3 and TRBJ1-1; TRBD1 matches 7 bases. This CDR3 comprises 16 residues. Trimming at V came to 0 bases and at J to 1 base, leaving 5 bases not matched to a gene. Germline V CDR1 and CDR2: LGHNA, YSLEER. The CDR3 reads CASSQDRTGKNTEAFF. CDR3 coding DNA: TGCGCCAGCAGCCAAGATCGGACAGGAAAGAACACTGAAGCTTTCTTT.

V usage is TRBV2 and J usage is TRBJ2-5; TRBD1 might be the D (5 bases). The germline gives CDR1 SNHLY, CDR2 FYNNEI. The CDR3 consists of 13 residues. V was pared by 0 bases and J by 8 bases, with 10 bases between. In nucleotides, the CDR3 is TGTGCCAGCAGTGAAGCGTTGGGGCCCACCCAGTACTTC. Translated: CASSEALGPTQYF.

In this sample, this clonotype turned up a few times. The V and J genes are TRBV19 and TRBJ2-1; 9 bases agree with TRBD2. V lost 9 bases and J lost 0; bases outside the gene matches: 18. Germline CDR1 LNHDA, CDR2 SQIVND (reference sequence). The length of the CDR3 is 19 residues. CDR3: CASSLTGTSTGGSYNEQFF. The CDR3 DNA reads TGTGCCAGCTCCCTTACCGGGACTAGCACCGGAGGCTCCTACAATGAGCAGTTCTTC.

This clonotype has a count of ten or more. The CDR3 reads CASSPYRGNYGYTF. In DNA form, the CDR3 reads TGTGCCAGCAGCCCATATCGGGGGAACTATGGCTACACCTTC. The chain joins TRBV7-9 to TRBJ1-2; maybe TRBD1 (5 bases). The CDR3 totals 14 residues. The germline V gene has CDR1 SEHNR and CDR2 FQNEAQ (reference sequence). Trimming left V 5 bases short and J 2 bases short, with 12 bases between.

V and J are TRBV12-3 or TRBV12-4 and TRBJ1-2, with 7 bases fitting TRBD1. Losses at the gene ends were 3 bases for V and 7 bases for J; bases not matched to a gene: 5. The CDR3 totals 13 residues. DNA of the CDR3: TGTGCCAGCAGTTTCGAGGGGGCGGGTGGCTACACCTTC. Encoded protein: CASSFEGAGGYTF.

The chain has TRBV7-2 and TRBJ2-1, with TRBD1 matching over 8 bases. The trim removed 7 bases at V and 4 bases at J, leaving 9 bases unmatched. The length of the CDR3 is 15 residues. Germline V gives CDR1 SGHTA, CDR2 FQGNSA. CDR3 protein: CASNLYRGEYNEQFF. The CDR3 nucleotides read TGTGCCAGCAACCTTTACAGGGGGGAATACAATGAGCAGTTCTTC.

V is TRBV6-1 and J is TRBJ2-3; 11 nucleotides agree with TRBD2. The CDR3 is 16 amino acids. Looked up from germline, CDR1 is MNHNS and CDR2 is SASEGT. The trim removed 5 bases at V and 2 bases at J, leaving 6 bases unmatched. The CDR3 loop is CASSREGLADTDTQYF. The CDR3 DNA reads TGTGCCAGCAGTCGCGAGGGACTAGCGGACACAGATACGCAGTATTTT.

V is TRBV5-3 and J is TRBJ1-2, with TRBD1 as a possible D gene (5 bases). TRBV5-3 is designated an ORF whose function remains uncertain. CDR3 size: 13 residues. Trimming removed 8 bases from V and 4 bases from J, with 15 bases in between. CDR3 in DNA: TGTGCCAGCAGCCCGGATCAGGGCTATGGCTACACCTTC. It yields the protein CASSPDQGYGYTF.

The rearrangement links TRBV25-1 to TRBJ2-7, with D maybe TRBD2 (5 bases). The CDR3 totals 15 residues. Germline V CDR1 and CDR2: MGHDK, SYGVNS. Trimming took off 2 bases at V and 2 bases at J, with 13 bases between the two ends. The CDR3 sequence is CASSEPADGTYEQYF. CDR3 nucleotide sequence: TGTGCCAGCAGTGAACCCGCCGACGGGACCTACGAGCAGTACTTC.

In this sample, this clonotype turned up a few times. This chain connects TRBV12-3 or TRBV12-4 to TRBJ1-1, with unresolved D. Trimming took off 3 bases at V and 0 bases at J, with 8 bases between the two ends. The CDR3 totals 14 residues. In DNA, the CDR3 is TGTGCCAGCAGTTTCTCTCCCATGAACACTGAAGCTTTCTTT. Residues: CASSFSPMNTEAFF.

This clonotype was picked up many times. The V and J genes are TRBV4-2 and TRBJ2-3; 10 bases are a match to TRBD2. After removal of 4 bases from V and 7 bases from J, the junction contained 11 bases not matched to a gene. The CDR3 consists of 16 residues. Germline CDR1 LGHNA, CDR2 YNFKEQ. CDR3 in DNA: TGTGCCAGCAGCCCTGGGCCGAGCGGGGGGGCAAATACGCAGTATTTT. It translates to CASSPGPSGGANTQYF.

The CDR3 sequence: CASSEGLLPHEQFF. In DNA, the CDR3 is TGTGCCAGCAGTGAGGGACTTCTCCCCCATGAGCAGTTCTTC. The V call is TRBV6-1, the J call TRBJ2-1; D is perhaps TRBD2 (6 bases). Germline lookup yields CDR1 MNHNS and CDR2 SASEGT. The CDR3 covers 14 residues. V lost 3 bases and J lost 8, with 14 bases in between.

This clonotype has just a few counts. The chain uses TRBV7-2 and TRBJ2-3; D is undetermined. In germline, CDR1 is SGHTA, CDR2 FQGNSA. The CDR3 spans 12 residues. With 3 bases removed from V and 2 bases from J, the gap between germline ends came to 3 bases. This CDR3 is CASSFATDTQYF. CDR3 in DNA: TGTGCCAGCAGCTTCGCCACAGATACGCAGTATTTT.

Only a few counts were recorded for this clonotype. The chain employs TRBV7-2 and TRBJ2-2; 14 nucleotides agree with TRBD2. Germline V gives CDR1 SGHTA, CDR2 FQGNSA. Trimming at V came to 5 bases and at J to 6 bases, leaving 2 bases not matched to a gene. This CDR3 contains 15 residues. CDR3 sequence reads: CASSRTSGRSGELFF. The CDR3 bases are TGTGCCAGCAGCCGGACTAGCGGGAGGTCCGGGGAGCTGTTTTTT.

This clonotype has more than one count but fewer than ten. V and J are TRBV7-2 and TRBJ2-7; D gene unclear. V was pared by 5 bases and J by 0 bases, with 8 bases between. CDR1 is SGHTA, CDR2 FQGNSA, per germline. The CDR3 totals 13 residues. The CDR3 sequence: CASSTSGSYEQYF. CDR3 bases: TGTGCCAGCAGCACATCGGGCTCCTACGAGCAGTACTTC.

This rearrangement joins TRBV7-7 to TRBJ2-5; D possibly uses TRBD1 or TRBD2 (5 bases each). Germline assignment: CDR1 SSHAT and CDR2 FNYEAQ (reference sequence). This CDR3 is 14 amino acids long. Trimming stripped 5 bases from V and 7 bases from J, with 17 bases between. This CDR3 reads CASSTESGLVTQYF. The CDR3 coding sequence is TGTGCCAGCAGCACCGAGTCGGGGCTAGTGACCCAGTACTTC.

This clonotype was seen more than once but under ten times. This chain uses TRBV20-1 with TRBJ1-5; 8 positions match TRBD1. CDR1 DFQATT and CDR2 SNEGSKA come from the germline V gene (reference sequence). V dropped 5 bases and J dropped 7; count of bases not matched to a gene: 7. This CDR3 has 13 amino acids. The CDR3 nucleotides read TGCAGTGCTCGGACAGGGAATAACCAGCCCCAGCATTTT. Translated, it gives CSARTGNNQPQHF.

This chain uses TRBV11-2 with TRBJ1-3; no firm D call. This CDR3 is 15 amino acids long. The V gene's germline CDR1 is SGHAT and CDR2 FQNNGV. The V and J ends lost 2 bases and 1 base respectively, with 9 bases between them. The CDR3, as DNA: TGTGCCAGCAGCTTAATGGGAGGGTCTGGAAACACCATATATTTT. The encoded protein is CASSLMGGSGNTIYF.

In DNA, the CDR3 is TGTGCCAGCAGTTTCGTGAAGGTGCGGGTTGGCGAGCAGTACTTC. It encodes CASSFVKVRVGEQYF. The V call is TRBV28, the J call TRBJ2-7, with TRBD2 as a possible D gene (5 bases). CDR1 and CDR2 from the germline V gene are MDHEN and SYDVKM. CDR3 length: 15 residues. Trimming cost V 3 bases and J 6 bases, with 18 bases left between them.

V is TRBV9 and J is TRBJ1-1; D unclear. CDR3 length: 15 amino acids. Trimming took off 6 bases at V and 6 bases at J, with 21 bases between the two ends. Germline V gives CDR1 SGDLS, CDR2 YYNGEE. The CDR3 sequence: CASKRTLASAPEAFF. The CDR3 nucleotides read TGTGCCAGCAAGCGTACCCTAGCTAGTGCCCCTGAAGCTTTCTTT. The whole variable domain, filled in from reference TRBV9 and TRBJ1-1, reads DSGVTQTPKHLITATGQRVTLRCSPRSGDLSVYWYQQSLDQGLQFLIQYYNGEERAKGNILERFSAQQFPDLHSELNLSSLELGDSALYFCASKRTLASAPEAFFGQGTRLTVV.

J is TRBJ2-3 and V is TRBV4-1; D possibly corresponds to TRBD1 (6 bases). This CDR3 has 16 residues. Per the germline V gene, CDR1 is MGHRA and CDR2 is YSYEKL. Trimming cost V 2 bases and J 1 base, with 13 bases left between them. In nucleotides, the CDR3 is TGCGCCAGCAGCCAAAGGGGGTTTCCTCGCACAGATACGCAGTATTTT. Translated, it gives CASSQRGFPRTDTQYF.

This clonotype was detected a few times. This chain connects TRBV6-2 or TRBV6-3 to TRBJ2-1; D gene ambiguous. The CDR3 runs 12 residues. V gave up 5 bases and J gave up 14 bases, with 16 bases separating them. Germline CDR1 and CDR2: MNHEY and SVGEGT. CDR3 loop: CASSHGTGMEFF. In DNA form, the CDR3 reads TGTGCCAGCAGTCACGGAACTGGGATGGAGTTCTTC.

The sample holds many counts of this clonotype. This chain joins TRBV7-6 and TRBJ1-2, with a possible D match to TRBD1 (5 bases). The germline V and J ends were trimmed by 1 base and 4 bases, with 19 bases remaining between them. Germline loops: CDR1 SGHVS, CDR2 FNYEAQ. This CDR3 has 17 amino acids. The CDR3 loop is CASSLVETGQGGYGYTF. The CDR3 DNA follows: TGTGCCAGCAGCTTAGTGGAAACGGGGCAGGGCGGCTATGGCTACACCTTC.

This clonotype was counted only a few times. J is TRBJ2-3 and V is TRBV11-2; D may be TRBD2 (5 bases). The CDR3 is made up of 17 amino acids. The germline CDR1 and CDR2 sequences are SGHAT and FQNNGV. Trimming removed 0 bases at V and 0 bases at J, with 13 bases between. CDR3 nucleotides: TGTGCCAGCAGCTTAGATCTGGGAGCGGCAAGCACAGATACGCAGTATTTT. Its protein is CASSLDLGAASTDTQYF.

In its sample, this clonotype was seen a few times. This sequence joins TRBV6-5 and TRBJ2-7, with 7 nucleotides matching TRBD1. Germline trimming cut 5 bases from V and 4 bases from J; bases unmatched to any gene: 8. CDR1 and CDR2 (germline): MNHEY, SVGAGI. CDR3 length: 14 amino acids. The CDR3 protein is CASSRGQELYEQYF. CDR3 DNA: TGTGCCAGCAGTCGCGGACAGGAGCTATACGAGCAGTACTTC.

V and J are TRBV7-9 and TRBJ1-6; D ambiguous. The V gene lost 3 bases and the J gene lost 7 bases, with 16 bases spanning the gap. From germline, CDR1 is SEHNR and CDR2 FQNEAQ (reference sequence). This CDR3 is 16 amino acids long. This CDR3 reads CASSFGRPAGNSPLHF. CDR3 bases: TGTGCCAGCAGCTTTGGGAGACCCGCCGGCAATTCACCCCTCCACTTT.